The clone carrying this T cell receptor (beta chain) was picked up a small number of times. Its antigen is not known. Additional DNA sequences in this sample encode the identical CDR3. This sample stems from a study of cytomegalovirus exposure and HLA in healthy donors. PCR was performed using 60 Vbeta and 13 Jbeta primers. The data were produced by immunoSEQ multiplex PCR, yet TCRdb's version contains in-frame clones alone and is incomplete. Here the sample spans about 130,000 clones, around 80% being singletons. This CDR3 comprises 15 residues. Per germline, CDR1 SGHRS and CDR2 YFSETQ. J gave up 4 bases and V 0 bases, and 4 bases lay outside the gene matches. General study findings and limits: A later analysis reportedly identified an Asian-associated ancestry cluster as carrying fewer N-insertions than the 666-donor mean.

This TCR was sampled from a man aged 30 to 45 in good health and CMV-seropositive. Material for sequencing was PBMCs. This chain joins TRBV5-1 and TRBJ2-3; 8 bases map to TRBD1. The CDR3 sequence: CASSLGQGLADTQYF. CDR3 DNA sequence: TGCGCCAGCAGCTTGGGACAGGGGTTGGCAGATACGCAGTATTTT.